Shown below are 4 T cell receptor beta chains from a single sample sequenced in a study of cytomegalovirus exposure and HLA in healthy donors. Primers: 60 Vbeta forward and 13 Jbeta reverse. TCRdb's copy holds only in-frame clones and misses some; the assay was immunoSEQ multiplex PCR. The sample shows about 150,000 clones, about 84% of them seen only once. Input material: PBMCs. These receptors all stem from a woman aged 40 to 50 in good health and CMV-seropositive.

This clone turned up a few times. The rearrangement joins TRBV29-1 to TRBJ1-1; 9 nucleotides align to TRBD1. The trim removed 2 bases at V and 0 bases at J, leaving 4 bases unmatched. The CDR3 consists of 15 residues. From germline, CDR1 is SQVTM and CDR2 ANQGSEA. The CDR3 DNA is TGCAGCGTTGAATCCGGACAGGGGATGAACACTGAAGCTTTCTTT. This gives the protein CSVESGQGMNTEAFF.

The V gene is TRBV5-1, the J gene TRBJ2-1; D is possibly TRBD1 (6 bases). V dropped 0 bases and J dropped 7 bases, with 11 bases sitting between them. Looked up from germline, CDR1 is SGHRS and CDR2 is YFSETQ. The CDR3 runs 14 residues. The CDR3 nucleotides are TGCGCCAGCAGCTTGGCCGTCACAGGGAATGAGCAGTTCTTC. This sequence encodes CASSLAVTGNEQFF.

This sequence joins TRBV27 and TRBJ2-1, with D hard to call. Trimming pared 7 bases from V and 4 bases from J, leaving 11 bases between. This CDR3 comprises 13 residues. CDR1 is MNHEY and CDR2 is SMNVEV in the germline V gene (reference sequence). The CDR3 protein is CASKELGYNEQFF. Here the CDR3 DNA reads TGTGCCAGCAAGGAGCTAGGTTACAATGAGCAGTTCTTC.

The chain uses TRBV4-1 and TRBJ2-7, with 7 bases identical to TRBD2. Germline V gene sequence: CDR1 MGHRA, CDR2 YSYEKL. CDR3 length: 16 amino acids. Trimming at V came to 0 bases and at J to 3 bases, leaving 8 bases not matched to a gene. The CDR3 coding sequence is TGCGCCAGCAGCCAAGAAAAAAGCGGGACGATCTACGAGCAGTACTTC. Its translation: CASSQEKSGTIYEQYF.